The sequence of this T cell receptor beta chain was determined in a study of OX40 agonist ivuxolimab in advanced cancers. Study conclusions and caveats: Within 6 weeks, CD4+ and CD8+ blood T cells expanded clonally at 0.1 to 3.0 mg/kg.

The CDR3 is 15 amino acids. V lost 5 bases, J lost 1 base, and 6 bases stayed unmatched. Germline CDR1 reads SEHNR; CDR2 reads FQNEAQ (reference sequence). Here immunoSEQ multiplex PCR was the method, and the copy in TCRdb shows in-frame clones only, minus some. Among 70,000 or so clones listed, roughly 90% were seen once. Note on this clone: Its antigen is not known.

This chain links TRBV7-9 with TRBJ1-1, with 8 bases matching TRBD1. The sample in question was CD4+ or CD8+ T cells sorted from blood, obtained in a trial of the OX40 agonist ivuxolimab. The receptor was isolated from an adult with an advanced solid tumor such as melanoma, head and neck, liver or kidney cancer. For the CDR3, the DNA is TGTGCCAGCAGCCAACAGGGACAGGCGAACACTGAAGCTTTCTTT. Translating gives CASSQQGQANTEAFF.